This entry lists 14 T cell receptor beta chains sequenced from one sample in a study of cytomegalovirus exposure and HLA in healthy donors. PCR amplification relied on 60 Vbeta primers (plus 13 Jbeta primers). Produced via immunoSEQ multiplex PCR; TCRdb's table is partial and in-frame only. The repertoire holds 150,000 to 200,000 clones, with 70% to 85% as singletons. Sequenced sample: PBMCs. Receptors were obtained from a boy between 2 and 10 years old in good health and CMV-seronegative.

There are a few counts of this clone. The J gene is TRBJ2-3, the V gene TRBV11-2; TRBD2 is a possible D gene (7 bases). Trimming pared 0 bases from V and 0 bases from J, leaving 10 bases between. The CDR3 runs 16 residues. Germline loops: CDR1 SGHAT, CDR2 FQNNGV. DNA for the CDR3: TGTGCCAGCAGCTTAGAGGCGGGGGCTAGCACAGATACGCAGTATTTT. The encoded protein is CASSLEAGASTDTQYF.

This chain links TRBV7-2 with TRBJ2-7; 7 positions agree with TRBD1. Germline V gene lookup returns CDR1 SGHTA and CDR2 FQGNSA. CDR3 size: 15 residues. The V gene end was trimmed by 5 bases and the J gene end by 7 bases; junction bases not matched to a gene: 14. CDR3 DNA: TGTGCCAGCAGCCCCTCCGGGACAGTTGGTAGAGAGCAGTACTTC. Amino acids: CASSPSGTVGREQYF.

The chain is built from TRBV7-9 and TRBJ2-6; 7 bases are a match to TRBD1. CDR3 size: 18 residues. Trimming removed 2 bases from V and 1 base from J; junction bases left unmatched: 8. The germline CDR1 and CDR2 sequences are SEHNR and FQNEAQ (reference sequence). The CDR3, as DNA: TGTGCCAGCAGCTTATTATTAGGGGGCATATCTGGGGCCAACGTCCTGACTTTC. Amino acids: CASSLLLGGISGANVLTF. The full variable domain, in which reference TRBV7-9 and TRBJ2-6 provide the parts outside the CDR3, is DTGVSQNPRHKITKRGQNVTFRCDPISEHNRLYWYRQTLGQGPEFLTYFQNEAQLEKSRLLSDRFSAERPKGSFSTLEIQRTEQGDSAMYLCASSLLLGGISGANVLTFGAGSRLTVL.

This chain joins TRBV20-1 and TRBJ2-7; the D gene is possibly TRBD1 (6 bases). The V end lost 8 bases, the J end lost 5 bases, and 13 bases lay between the germline ends. Looked up from germline, CDR1 is DFQATT and CDR2 is SNEGSKA (reference sequence). The CDR3 spans 11 residues. Here the CDR3 reads CSSTGPNEQYF. CDR3 DNA sequence: TGCAGTAGTACAGGGCCCAACGAGCAGTACTTC.

This sequence joins TRBV5-1 and TRBJ2-1, with 7 bases aligning to TRBD1. The CDR3 spans 14 residues. The trim removed 4 bases at V and 0 bases at J, leaving 1 base unmatched. Germline-derived CDR1 and CDR2 are SGHRS and YFSETQ. The CDR3 is CASSRDSSYNEQFF. As DNA, the CDR3 is TGCGCCAGCAGCCGGGACAGCTCCTACAATGAGCAGTTCTTC.

The V call is TRBV30, the J call TRBJ2-3; weak D call: TRBD2 (5 bases). CDR1 is GTSNPN, CDR2 SVGIG, per germline (reference sequence). The CDR3 length is 14 residues. Deletions cut 0 bases from V and 4 bases from J, with 11 bases between. CDR3 coding DNA: TGTGCCTGGAGTGTAAAGGGAGCGGCAGATACGCAGTATTTT. Its protein is CAWSVKGAADTQYF. The variable domain in full, completed from reference TRBV30 and TRBJ2-3, reads SQTIHQWPATLVQPVGSPLSLECTVEGTSNPNLYWYRQAAGRGLQLLFYSVGIGQISSEVPQNLSASRPQDRQFILSSKKLLLSDSGFYLCAWSVKGAADTQYFGPGTRLTVL.

In regard to this clone: Its ends do not fully match the called genes, so a read error is possible. Other DNA sequences within the sample encode an identical CDR3. This sequence joins TRBV6-1 and TRBJ1-4, with D perhaps TRBD1 (6 bases). In germline, CDR1 is MNHNS, CDR2 SASEGT. The CDR3 has 14 residues. CDR3 loop: CASRTTGWAEKLFF. The CDR3 coding sequence is TGTGCCAGCAGAACGACAGGCTGGGCGGAAAAACTGTTTTTC.

The chain couples TRBV15 to TRBJ1-4; D perhaps matches TRBD1 (6 bases). The V end lost 5 bases, the J end lost 6 bases, and 19 bases lay between the germline ends. Looked up from germline, CDR1 is LNHNV and CDR2 is YYDKDF (reference sequence). This CDR3 has 16 amino acids. CDR3 nucleotides: TGTGCCACCAGCTCGAGTGGCAGGGGTCTTGATGAAAAACTGTTTTTT. Protein: CATSSSGRGLDEKLFF.

The chain has TRBV6-1 and TRBJ1-5; D unclear. V shed 10 bases and J shed 2 bases, with 12 bases lying between them. This CDR3 is built from 13 residues. Germline CDR1 is MNHNS and CDR2 is SASEGT. DNA of the CDR3: TGTGCCACCTCTCGTAATGGCAATCAGCCCCAGCATTTT. It encodes CATSRNGNQPQHF.

The chain joins TRBV15 to TRBJ2-3; 11 bases are shared with TRBD2. CDR3 length: 17 residues. Germline loops: CDR1 LNHNV, CDR2 YYDKDF (reference sequence). With V trimmed by 1 base and J by 4 bases, 7 bases remained unmatched. The CDR3 here is CATSRVVAGGRSDTQYF. The CDR3 DNA reads TGTGCCACCAGCAGAGTGGTAGCGGGGGGGCGCTCAGATACGCAGTATTTT.

J is TRBJ2-7 and V is TRBV5-6, with a possible D match to TRBD1 (6 bases). Trimming removed 2 bases at V and 5 bases at J, with 11 bases between. The CDR3 spans 13 residues. Germline V gene data show CDR1 as SGHDT and CDR2 as YYEEEE. CDR3 amino acids: CASSFQQGHEQYF. The CDR3 DNA follows: TGTGCCAGCAGCTTTCAACAGGGTCACGAGCAGTACTTC.

The CDR3 loop reads CASLPGGRTGELFF. The CDR3 coding sequence is TGTGCCAGCCTCCCGGGGGGGCGCACCGGGGAGCTGTTTTTT. The gene calls are TRBV2 and TRBJ2-2, with 8 bases lining up with TRBD2. V was pared by 8 bases and J by 4 bases, with 6 bases of the junction left unmatched. CDR3 length: 14 residues. The germline V gene has CDR1 SNHLY and CDR2 FYNNEI.

The chain links TRBV20-1 to TRBJ1-5; D is unclear. The CDR3 runs 10 residues. V was pared by 3 bases and J by 7 bases, with 4 bases between. The germline V gene has CDR1 DFQATT and CDR2 SNEGSKA (reference sequence). The CDR3 reads CSASRQPQHF. In DNA form, the CDR3 reads TGCAGTGCTAGCAGACAGCCCCAGCATTTT.

This chain joins TRBV29-1 and TRBJ2-1; tentative D call: TRBD1 (5 bases). The V gene lost 6 bases and the J gene lost 0 bases, with 27 bases spanning the gap. The CDR3 extends over 19 amino acids. In germline, CDR1 is SQVTM, CDR2 ANQGSEA. The CDR3 DNA is TGCAGCGTGGGAAAGGGAATAAGACAGCTTCCATACTCCTACAATGAGCAGTTCTTC. Translated: CSVGKGIRQLPYSYNEQFF.